The clone carrying this TCR beta chain was detected only a few times. Its target is unknown. The sample is drawn from a study of T-cell reconstitution after alpha-beta-depleted transplantation in children. Construction of the TCRbeta library involved unique molecular identifiers. TCRdb re-analysed the PCR reads in MiXCR, keeping a single row per CDR3 protein. The repertoire holds hundreds of thousands of distinct CDR3 sequences, with 15% to 20% as singletons. Looked up from germline, CDR1 is SQVTM and CDR2 is ANQGSEA. This CDR3 comprises 16 residues. V was cut by 0 bases and J by 2 bases, with 14 bases left in between. Findings and caveats of the study: Most T-cell counts and diversity one year after the transplant came from T cells that were newly produced. Approximately two months post-transplant, alpha-beta T cells reportedly originated from several hundred expanded graft clones.

The chain recombines TRBV29-1 with TRBJ2-1; D remains ambiguous. This sequence was found in a male patient aged 2 to 10 who had a stem cell transplant for acute lymphoblastic leukemia, so the T cells may come from the graft donor. The sample was PBMCs, mostly from graft donor cells, taken 360 days after TCRalphabeta/CD19-depleted stem cell transplant. CDR3 region: CSVEDRTGRPYNEQFF. For the CDR3, the DNA is TGCAGCGTTGAAGATAGGACGGGCCGACCCTACAATGAGCAGTTCTTC.